Listed below are T cell receptor beta chains from one sample, sequenced in a study of T cells in Graves' hyperthyroidism and ophthalmopathy. MiXCR, run by TCRdb on the multiplex PCR reads, gives a single entry per CDR3 protein. Of 350,000 or so distinct CDR3 sequences in the sample, around 18% were seen once. Input material: blood. These receptors came from a middle-aged woman with Graves' ophthalmopathy. Both conserved end residues are part of each CDR3.

V gene	J gene	CDR3 protein
TRBV6-1	TRBJ2-7	CASSRSTTSRTSYEQYF
TRBV24-1	TRBJ2-5	CATSGTDSPYQETQYF
TRBV27	TRBJ2-7	CASSPRLREESYEQYF
TRBV19	TRBJ1-1	CASSIPRQPLNTEAFF
TRBV28	TRBJ1-3	CASSLGGAGGNTIYF
TRBV12-3/TRBV12-4	TRBJ2-5	CASRRGERAGETQYF
TRBV5-4	TRBJ1-2	CASSNRGGYGYTF
TRBV2	TRBJ2-5	CASSEGQGTVQETQYF
TRBV9	TRBJ1-1	CASSVVAVNTEAFF
TRBV29-1	TRBJ2-7	CSVLIDRYEQYF
TRBV6-1	TRBJ2-2	CASSALAGVNTGELFF
TRBV28	TRBJ1-5	CASIQPRGENQPQHF
TRBV27	TRBJ2-5	CASRPSLAGGRAQYF
TRBV28	TRBJ2-5	CAARTSFKGQQETQYF
TRBV30	TRBJ2-1	CAWSVSPNEQFF
TRBV18	TRBJ2-5	CASSLGTGGEETQYF
TRBV2	TRBJ1-3	CASSELASGNTIYF
TRBV4-2	TRBJ1-1	CASSQDLSGGKREAFF
TRBV5-5	TRBJ1-5	CASSLGQAQPQHF
TRBV19	TRBJ1-1	CASSLAACTEAFF
TRBV29-1	TRBJ1-1	CSVRSSPGAFF
TRBV6-5	TRBJ1-1	CASSQPGTGGRAFF
TRBV7-8	TRBJ2-7	CASSLDRGHEQYF
TRBV10-3	TRBJ1-2	CAIREGPGGEGYTF
TRBV28	TRBJ2-7	CASSFLRYEQYF
TRBV28	TRBJ1-5	CASSPLDKSNQPQHF
TRBV5-6	TRBJ2-5	CASSDSGRAREETQYF
TRBV20-1	TRBJ1-5	CSARRLGGQPQHF
TRBV29-1	TRBJ1-1	CSVESQKNTEAFF
TRBV6-1	TRBJ2-7	CASSGEGTGGYEQYF
TRBV20-1	TRBJ2-7	CSARDHLEAGGKSYEQYF
TRBV6-1	TRBJ1-1	CASSASGRNTEAFF
TRBV12-3/TRBV12-4	TRBJ2-2	CASSFGGTGELFF
TRBV5-5	TRBJ2-5	CASSALGLYQETQYF
TRBV6-2/TRBV6-3	TRBJ1-2	CASSQPRTGRDYTF
TRBV6-2/TRBV6-3	TRBJ1-2	CASSYGPPRLYGYTF
TRBV29-1	TRBJ1-1	CSVTPGNTEAFF
TRBV7-2	TRBJ2-5	CASSLASGSGETQYF
TRBV28	TRBJ2-7	CASSFGDTNLLSYEQYF
TRBV19	TRBJ2-5	CASSISASGNLQYF
TRBV2	TRBJ1-2	CASTQNSGTAVYGYTF
TRBV10-3	TRBJ2-5	CAISESVAQETQYF
TRBV5-1	TRBJ2-2	CASSWTGSTGELFF
TRBV2	TRBJ2-7	CASSVVGSMSEQYF
TRBV28	TRBJ1-2	CAGARQGLNYGYTF
TRBV19	TRBJ1-1	CASNPGTDTEAFF
TRBV4-1	TRBJ1-2	CASSHPRRGRGYGYAF
TRBV27	TRBJ2-2	CASSFTTGWAGELFF
TRBV28	TRBJ2-7	CASRKDYEQYF
TRBV7-8	TRBJ2-7	CASSVYSGNTYEQYF
TRBV5-1	TRBJ2-7	CASSFLEGSLYEQYF